This TCR beta chain was retrieved from a study of naive and memory T cell subsets. CDR3 length equals 14 residues. The J segment lost 8 bases and the V segment lost 5 bases, leaving 8 bases of the junction unmatched. The library had UMIs added by 3' ligation of an oligonucleotide to TCR cDNA. Ligated cDNA underwent four rounds of PCR with nested alpha and beta constant region primers and SP2. Alpha and beta constant region primers primed reverse transcription for blood and skin samples. TCRdb reprocessed the 5' RACE reads with MiXCR, giving one entry per CDR3 protein. Of 55,000 to 70,000 distinct CDR3 sequences listed, 6% to 8.5% are singletons.

This receptor was obtained from a female donor in good health. The rearrangement uses TRBV12-3 or TRBV12-4 and TRBJ2-2, with 7 nucleotides matching TRBD1. The CDR3 spells CASSISRGSGELFF. The CDR3, as DNA: TGTGCCAGCAGTATTAGCAGGGGGTCTGGGGAGCTGTTTTTT.